One and the same sample provided the 23 T cell receptor beta chains below, sequenced in a study of blood T cell repertoires in COVID-19. Here immunoSEQ multiplex PCR was the method, and the copy in TCRdb shows in-frame clones only, minus some. The sample shows 200,000 to 250,000 clones, 88% of them seen only once. The sample was PBMCs or T cells enriched from blood (not recorded which). These receptors all come from a woman in her twenties or thirties who had recovered from COVID-19.

The chain has TRBV12-3 or TRBV12-4 and TRBJ1-2; D perhaps matches TRBD1 (5 bases). CDR3 size: 11 residues. Trimming took off 9 bases at V and 5 bases at J, with 10 bases between the two ends. The chain's CDR3 is CASLTVYGYTF. The CDR3 region has the DNA TGTGCCAGTTTGACAGTATATGGCTACACCTTC.

CDR3 amino acids: CASSLGAGTGVEAFF. CDR3 DNA sequence: TGTGCCAGCAGCTTAGGCGCAGGGACAGGGGTGGAAGCTTTCTTT. The chain uses TRBV7-2 and TRBJ1-1, with 10 positions matching TRBD1. With V trimmed by 1 base and J by 8 bases, 7 bases remained unmatched. Germline V CDR1 and CDR2: SGHTA, FQGNSA. The CDR3 spans 15 residues.

This chain connects TRBV9 to TRBJ2-2; D is unresolved. The germline V gene has CDR1 SGDLS and CDR2 YYNGEE. V shed 0 bases and J shed 6 bases, with 9 bases lying between them. CDR3 length: 14 residues. The CDR3 DNA follows: TGTGCCAGCAGCGTAGTGAGCGCTCCCGGGGAGCTGTTTTTT. Amino acids: CASSVVSAPGELFF.

The gene calls are TRBV2 and TRBJ1-5; unclear D gene. The CDR3 is 14 residues long. The V gene lost 7 bases and the J gene lost 0 bases, with 10 bases spanning the gap. CDR1 is SNHLY and CDR2 is FYNNEI in the germline V gene. This chain's CDR3 is CASNRQASNQPQHF. The CDR3 DNA sequence: TGTGCCAGCAACCGCCAGGCTAGCAATCAGCCCCAGCATTTT.

The chain uses TRBV9 and TRBJ2-1, with 10 bases matching TRBD2. The V and J ends lost 0 bases and 7 bases, in that order; junction bases with no gene match: 7. CDR3 length equals 16 residues. From germline, CDR1 is SGDLS and CDR2 YYNGEE. In DNA form, the CDR3 reads TGTGCCAGCAGCGTAGGTAACAGCGGGGGGGAAAATGAGCAGTTCTTC. Translating gives CASSVGNSGGENEQFF.

This clone came up once. The gene calls are TRBV3-1 (or the pseudogene TRBV3-2) and TRBJ1-1; D may be TRBD1 (5 bases). The germline gives CDR1 LGHDT, CDR2 YNNKEL (reference sequence). V was cut by 1 base and J by 1 base, with 13 bases left in between. This CDR3 comprises 16 residues. This chain's CDR3 is CASSQVQGRRNTEAFF. For the CDR3, the DNA is TGTGCCAGCAGCCAAGTCCAGGGAAGAAGGAACACTGAAGCTTTCTTT.

V is TRBV5-6 and J is TRBJ1-5; 10 bases fit TRBD1. This CDR3 spans 15 amino acids. Losses at the gene ends were 1 base for V and 4 bases for J; bases not matched to a gene: 2. Germline V CDR1 and CDR2: SGHDT, YYEEEE. The CDR3 DNA is TGTGCCAGCAGCTTGTGGGGACAGGGGAATCAGCCCCAGCATTTT. Translation gives CASSLWGQGNQPQHF.

V usage is TRBV6-6 and J usage is TRBJ2-7, with D possibly being TRBD2 (6 bases). Trimming took 2 bases from V and 4 from J, leaving 12 bases between them. Per germline, CDR1 MNHNY and CDR2 SVGAGI (reference sequence). CDR3 length: 14 residues. CDR3 DNA: TGTGCCAGCAGTTACCTGACTAGTGGGTACGAGCAGTACTTC. It encodes CASSYLTSGYEQYF.

This clone has just one count. The chain carries TRBV12-3 or TRBV12-4 and TRBJ1-2; D gene uncertain. This CDR3 contains 12 residues. V was trimmed by 6 bases and J by 5 bases, leaving 10 bases between them. CDR3 residues: CASRRSVYGYTF. The DNA of the CDR3 is TGTGCCAGCAGACGGAGCGTGTATGGCTACACCTTC.

This clone has a handful of counts. V usage is TRBV10-3 and J usage is TRBJ1-2; possible D gene TRBD1, 5 bases. Germline-derived CDR1 and CDR2 are ENHRY and SYGVKD. This CDR3 spans 14 amino acids. V lost 3 bases and J lost 6, with 14 bases in between. The CDR3 DNA sequence: TGTGCCATCAGTGACCCGGGGGGGGAGGATGGCTACACCTTC. Translating it yields CAISDPGGEDGYTF.

The rearrangement uses TRBV7-2 and TRBJ1-2; tentative D call: TRBD1 (5 bases). Between the trimmed V and J ends, which lost 4 bases and 7 bases, there was a span of 13 bases. The CDR3 runs to 13 residues. The germline CDR1 and CDR2 sequences are SGHTA and FQGNSA. The CDR3 protein is CASSSRQPGGYTF. The CDR3 DNA sequence: TGTGCCAGCAGCTCCCGACAGCCTGGTGGCTACACCTTC.

This rearrangement joins TRBV5-1 to TRBJ1-4, with TRBD1 matching 10 bases. V lost 0 bases and J lost 7; bases outside the gene matches: 6. Germline V gene sequence: CDR1 SGHRS, CDR2 YFSETQ. The CDR3 covers 16 residues. In nucleotides, the CDR3 is TGCGCCAGCAGCTTGGATACTGGACAGGGGGTTGAAAAACTGTTTTTT. Protein product: CASSLDTGQGVEKLFF.

The V gene is TRBV3-1 (or the pseudogene TRBV3-2), the J gene TRBJ1-1; D might be TRBD1 (6 bases). Trimming left V 3 bases short and J 0 bases short, with 11 bases between. Germline CDR1 reads LGHDT; CDR2 reads YNNKEL (reference sequence). The CDR3 consists of 15 residues. Written as DNA, the CDR3 is TGTGCCAGCAGCCACTTAGGGACAATGAACACTGAAGCTTTCTTT. Its protein is CASSHLGTMNTEAFF.

This clone was picked up a small number of times. This chain links TRBV7-8 with TRBJ1-4; TRBD1 might be the D (6 bases). The CDR3 spans 14 residues. Germline CDR1 SGHVS, CDR2 FQNEAQ. Trimming cost V 0 bases and J 8 bases, with 10 bases left between them. In DNA form, the CDR3 reads TGTGCCAGCAGCTTAGCGGACAGAAGCGAAAAACTGTTTTTT. Translating gives CASSLADRSEKLFF.

V gene TRBV10-3 combines with J gene TRBJ1-5; D is possibly TRBD1 (6 bases). V was clipped by 10 bases and J by 1 base, with 14 bases between them. Germline CDR1 is ENHRY and CDR2 is SYGVKD. This CDR3 region has 14 residues. The CDR3 region is CATHSGQSNQPQHF. The CDR3 DNA follows: TGTGCCACCCATTCCGGACAGAGCAATCAGCCCCAGCATTTT.

This chain connects TRBV9 to TRBJ2-7; TRBD2 aligns across 11 bases. V gave up 2 bases and J gave up 6 bases; unmatched junction bases: 4. The germline gives CDR1 SGDLS, CDR2 YYNGEE. The CDR3 is made up of 14 amino acids. The CDR3 DNA follows: TGTGCCAGCAGCGTTAGCGGGGGGGCGGGCGAGCAGTACTTC. As protein: CASSVSGGAGEQYF.

V gene TRBV7-9 combines with J gene TRBJ1-1; the D gene is possibly TRBD1 (6 bases). The CDR3 runs 11 residues. CDR1 SEHNR and CDR2 FQNEAQ come from the germline V gene (reference sequence). Deletions cut 4 bases from V and 8 bases from J, with 8 bases between. This CDR3 reads CASSWGTEAFF. CDR3 in DNA: TGTGCCAGCAGCTGGGGGACAGAAGCTTTCTTT.

This clone appeared once. Different DNA sequences within this sample yield the same CDR3. The chain joins TRBV5-6 to TRBJ2-5; 8 nucleotides agree with TRBD1. This CDR3 comprises 14 residues. CDR1 SGHDT and CDR2 YYEEEE come from the germline V gene. V shed 4 bases, J shed 4 bases, and the junction held 6 bases outside the gene matches. The CDR3 sequence is CASSTRQGLETQYF. The CDR3 DNA reads TGTGCCAGCAGCACGAGACAGGGGTTAGAGACCCAGTACTTC.

The CDR3 coding sequence is TGTGCCAGCAGTGAATTGTACAGGACAGATACGCAGTATTTT. It translates to CASSELYRTDTQYF. The chain links TRBV25-1 to TRBJ2-3; D possibly corresponds to TRBD1 (5 bases). The germline CDR1 and CDR2 sequences are MGHDK and SYGVNS. The CDR3 covers 14 residues. V shed 1 base and J shed 3 bases, with 8 bases lying between them.

J is TRBJ2-3 and V is TRBV7-9; 9 bases are a match to TRBD2. After removal of 5 bases from V and 4 bases from J, the junction contained 10 bases not matched to a gene. Per the germline V gene, CDR1 is SEHNR and CDR2 is FQNEAQ (reference sequence). The CDR3 runs to 16 residues. The CDR3 spells CASSLLAGGPADTQYF. CDR3 DNA: TGTGCCAGCAGCCTACTGGCGGGGGGGCCCGCAGATACGCAGTATTTT.

CDR3 sequence: CSVVGERGGTYNEQFF. DNA of the CDR3: TGCAGCGTTGTAGGAGAGCGGGGGGGCACCTACAATGAGCAGTTCTTC. This chain uses TRBV29-1 with TRBJ2-1; TRBD2 agrees at 10 bases. Germline V gives CDR1 SQVTM, CDR2 ANQGSEA. The CDR3 covers 16 residues. V trimming: 4 bases; J trimming: 2 bases; junction bases outside the gene matches: 8.

V gene TRBV3-1 (or the pseudogene TRBV3-2) combines with J gene TRBJ1-5; D not resolved. The ends were cut back, 7 bases at V and 7 bases at J, with 14 bases in the middle. The CDR3 totals 13 residues. The germline CDR1 and CDR2 sequences are LGHDT and YNNKEL (reference sequence). The CDR3 protein is CASTRSPGQPQHF. The DNA for the CDR3 is TGTGCCAGCACCCGGAGCCCGGGGCAGCCCCAGCATTTT.

V is TRBV6-5 and J is TRBJ1-2; tentatively, D is TRBD1 (6 bases). Deletions cut 3 bases from V and 4 bases from J, with 12 bases between. The CDR3 spans 14 residues. The germline V gene encodes CDR1 MNHEY and CDR2 SVGAGI. CDR3 loop: CASSYRTDSYGYTF. The CDR3 DNA follows: TGTGCCAGCAGTTATCGAACGGACAGCTATGGCTACACCTTC.